This T cell receptor (beta chain) was found in a study of human T cells and chemical hapten exposure. The germline V gene has CDR1 SEHNR and CDR2 FQNEAQ (reference sequence). V lost 5 bases and J 4 bases, leaving 11 bases between the germline ends. This CDR3 contains 14 residues. Only a few counts were recorded for this clonotype. Time point in this sample: patch test 2, 6 weeks after DPC sensitization. The treatment here: therapeutic diphenylcyclopropenone sensitization with weekly scalp DPC. One entry per CDR3 protein results from TCRdb running MiXCR on the RACE reads. The sample carries fewer than 150,000 distinct CDR3 sequences, roughly 12% recorded once.

This clonotype originated in a woman between 45 and 60 years old with alopecia areata. Some clones in this sample may be carry-over from other donors' samples. The starting material was whole blood, obtained in connection with sensitization to the hapten diphenylcyclopropenone (DPC). The genes are TRBV7-9 and TRBJ2-2, with D perhaps TRBD1 (6 bases). CDR3: CASSPRQVTGELFF. The CDR3 bases are TGTGCCAGCAGCCCCCGACAGGTCACCGGGGAGCTGTTTTTT.